This record covers a single T cell receptor (beta chain). Its antigen is not identified. The germline CDR1 and CDR2 sequences are SQVTM and ANQGSEA. V was clipped by 4 bases and J by 2 bases, with 5 bases between them. CDR3 length: 12 residues. The data were taken from a study of shared clonotypes between healthy human individuals. TCRdb's copy holds only in-frame clones and misses some; the assay was immunoSEQ multiplex PCR. Of about 1.1 million clones in the sample, 60% to 85% were seen once. Study results and limitations: Generation probability values for non-shared clonotypes were lower than those for clonotypes shared by all four donors. Clonotype sharing among the donors was expected to vary with sequencing depth.

This TCR was recovered from a man aged 18-30 years in good health. Some clones in this sample may be carry-over from other donors' samples. Sequencing used memory CD4+ T cells from PBMCs. As for subset: CD45RA-negative fraction. The chain links TRBV29-1 to TRBJ2-2; the D is unclear. In DNA, the CDR3 is TGCAGCGTTGCCAGTAACACCGGGGAGCTGTTTTTT. Translating it yields CSVASNTGELFF.